This section outlines one T cell receptor beta chain sequence together with its context. The antigen remains unidentified. The entry originates in a study of cytomegalovirus exposure and HLA in healthy donors. PCR primers comprised 60 Vbeta and 13 Jbeta primers. Sequencing was performed with immunoSEQ multiplex PCR; in TCRdb, only in-frame clones are kept and a portion is missing. Reported are under 65,000 clones; the ten largest clones contain about 12%. General study findings and limits: In a later analysis, at a false discovery rate of 0.05, 15,000 to 20,000 TCR beta sequences were associated with HLA alleles.

Sequencing was done on a sample of PBMCs. This TCR was recovered from a woman in her twenties or thirties in good health and CMV-seropositive.

The CDR3 nucleotides read TGTGCCTGGAGTGTACCCGGGAGACTAAGCACAGATACGCAGTATTTT. Protein: CAWSVPGRLSTDTQYF. The genes are TRBV30 and TRBJ2-3, with D maybe TRBD2 (6 bases). V was shortened by 0 bases and J by 0 bases, with 13 bases between the two germline ends. The germline CDR1 and CDR2 sequences are GTSNPN and SVGIG (reference sequence). The CDR3 loop spans 16 amino acids.